This T cell receptor beta chain was recovered during a study of cytomegalovirus exposure and HLA in healthy donors. This CDR3 has 16 residues. The germline V gene has CDR1 SGHTA and CDR2 FQGTGA. Trimming pared 5 bases from V and 2 bases from J, leaving 17 bases between. Remarks on this clone: Antigen: not known.

Primers: 60 Vbeta forward and 13 Jbeta reverse. TCRdb keeps only in-frame clones here, not all; method: immunoSEQ multiplex PCR. The table shows over 80,000 clones, with approximately 80% occurring only once. General study results and limits: High specificity and sensitivity for cytomegalovirus status were reported for the classifier. Information on immune exposure was restricted to one variable (CMV serostatus).

The genes are TRBV7-3 and TRBJ2-3, with D maybe TRBD1 (6 bases). This sequence originates from a man in his fifties or sixties in good health and CMV-seropositive. Specimen: PBMCs. CDR3 in DNA: TGTGCCAGCAGCCCAACAGACAGGACGTCCACAGATACGCAGTATTTT. Translating it yields CASSPTDRTSTDTQYF. The full variable domain, in which reference TRBV7-3 and TRBJ2-3 provide the parts outside the CDR3, is GAGVSQTPSNKVTEKGKYVELRCDPISGHTALYWYRQSLGQGPEFLIYFQGTGAADDSGLPNDRFFAVRPEGSVSTLKIQRTERGDSAVYLCASSPTDRTSTDTQYFGPGTRLTVL.